Listed here is a single TCR beta chain. J was trimmed by 5 bases and V by 7 bases; bases with no gene match: 5. The CDR3 is 13 residues long. The germline V gene encodes CDR1 LGHDT and CDR2 YNNKEL (reference sequence). The sample is drawn from a study of T cells in Graves' hyperthyroidism and ophthalmopathy. TCR beta CDR3 sequences were amplified from RNA transcripts. First-round RT-PCR with HTBI primers amplified the TCR CDR3 region. TCRdb itself ran the multiplex PCR reads through MiXCR, one entry per CDR3 protein. Of around 500,000 distinct CDR3 sequences detected, about 16% appear once; the ten largest clones hold approximately 30%.

The rearrangement uses TRBV3-1 and TRBJ2-5; 9 bases fit TRBD2. Sequencing input: blood. The TCR was taken from a woman aged 25 to 39 with Graves' ophthalmopathy. CDR3 DNA: TGTGCCAGCACAAGCGGGAGGTGGGAGACCCAGTACTTC. This sequence encodes CASTSGRWETQYF.